This note documents a single TCR beta chain sequence. V shed 0 bases, J shed 4 bases, and the junction held 6 bases outside the gene matches. Per the germline V gene, CDR1 is LGHNA and CDR2 is YNFKEQ. CDR3 length: 16 amino acids. Method: immunoSEQ multiplex PCR; TCRdb's copy keeps in-frame clones and lacks some. The data show about 46,000 clones, around 91% seen once. The sample is drawn from a study of OX40 agonist ivuxolimab in advanced cancers. Study-wide background: One patient with hepatocellular carcinoma and two with cutaneous melanoma, three in all, had partial responses.

This specimen was CD4+ or CD8+ T cells sorted from blood, taken in a trial of the OX40 agonist ivuxolimab. The sequence was obtained from an adult with an advanced solid tumor such as melanoma, head and neck, liver or kidney cancer. The chain joins TRBV4-2 to TRBJ2-7; 10 nucleotides agree with TRBD2. The CDR3: CASSQDELAGPYEQYF. As DNA, the CDR3 is TGTGCCAGCAGCCAAGATGAACTAGCGGGACCTTACGAGCAGTACTTC.